The 2 T cell receptor beta chains below come from one sample, sequenced in a study of T cell responses to AZD1222 COVID-19 vaccine. Assay used: immunoSEQ multiplex PCR; TCRdb lists only in-frame clones, some missing. The table has 95,000 to 150,000 clones, more than 70% seen once. This specimen consisted of peripheral blood, obtained on day 0 of AZD1222 vaccination. Receptor source: an adult in good health.

The CDR3 is CASSLGTGAPNSPLHF. CDR3 coding DNA: TGTGCCAGCAGCTTAGGGACAGGGGCGCCTAATTCACCCCTCCACTTT. The gene calls are TRBV7-9 and TRBJ1-6, with 9 bases identical to TRBD1. V dropped 1 base and J dropped 6; count of bases not matched to a gene: 4. Germline CDR1 is SEHNR and CDR2 is FQNEAQ (reference sequence). The CDR3 covers 16 residues.

CDR3 sequence (DNA): TGCGCCAGCAGCCAAGATCTGGGGAACATTCAGTACTTC. It specifies CASSQDLGNIQYF. The chain combines TRBV4-1 with TRBJ2-4; D remains unclear. The germline V and J ends were trimmed by 0 bases and 7 bases, with 7 bases remaining between them. The germline gives CDR1 MGHRA, CDR2 YSYEKL. CDR3 length: 13 residues.